Following are 19 T cell receptor beta chains from one sample sequenced in a study of beta chain features in type 1 diabetes. The study reverse transcribed the entire isolated RNA, so it sequenced expressed TCRB transcripts. Sequencing was performed with immunoSEQ multiplex PCR; in TCRdb, only in-frame clones are kept and a portion is missing. This table holds around 340,000 clones, around 19% found once. Source material: naive CD4+ T cells from blood. These receptors all come from a woman aged 18-30 years in good health.

The CDR3 region is CASSTGQGGTEAFF. The DNA of the CDR3 is TGTGCCAGCAGCACCGGACAGGGAGGAACTGAAGCTTTCTTT. This chain joins TRBV9 and TRBJ1-1; 8 nucleotides align to TRBD1. V trimming: 4 bases; J trimming: 5 bases; junction bases outside the gene matches: 7. CDR3 length: 14 amino acids. Germline CDR1 SGDLS, CDR2 YYNGEE.

The CDR3 loop reads CASSVRGGTSTDTQYF. Here the CDR3 DNA reads TGTGCCAGCAGCGTGCGCGGGGGCACTAGCACAGATACGCAGTATTTT. The rearrangement joins TRBV9 to TRBJ2-3, with D tentatively TRBD2 (7 bases). This CDR3 comprises 16 residues. CDR1 and CDR2 (germline): SGDLS, YYNGEE. Deletions cut 2 bases from V and 0 bases from J, with 13 bases between.

V and J are TRBV4-1 and TRBJ1-1; no definite D call. The CDR3 is 13 residues long. Germline V gene lookup returns CDR1 MGHRA and CDR2 YSYEKL. Trimming took off 1 base at V and 8 bases at J, with 11 bases between the two ends. The CDR3 DNA is TGCGCCAGCAGCCAAGCAGGTCCTCCCGAAGCTTTCTTT. Translation gives CASSQAGPPEAFF.

The V gene is TRBV7-9, the J gene TRBJ1-2, with 11 bases that match TRBD1. The CDR3 is 14 residues long. CDR1 and CDR2 (germline): SEHNR, FQNEAQ (reference sequence). Trimming at V came to 4 bases and at J to 4 bases, leaving 2 bases not matched to a gene. The CDR3 coding sequence is TGTGCCAGCAGCTGGACAGGGGGCCCCTATGGCTACACCTTC. It is translated as CASSWTGGPYGYTF.

This clone was detected a few times. The V call is TRBV5-1, the J call TRBJ2-7; perhaps TRBD1 as D (5 bases). In germline, CDR1 is SGHRS, CDR2 YFSETQ. This CDR3 contains 14 residues. V shed 3 bases and J shed 4 bases, with 14 bases lying between them. The CDR3: CASSSPRESYEQYF. CDR3 coding DNA: TGCGCCAGCAGCTCCCCCAGGGAATCGTACGAGCAGTACTTC.

This clone was observed a handful of times. This chain uses TRBV10-3 with TRBJ2-3, with 10 bases lining up with TRBD2. The CDR3 consists of 15 residues. Per the germline V gene, CDR1 is ENHRY and CDR2 is SYGVKD. J lost 4 bases, V lost 10 bases, and 11 bases had no gene match. CDR3 region: CATGGSSGRPDTQYF. The CDR3 DNA reads as TGTGCCACAGGGGGGTCTAGCGGGAGACCAGATACGCAGTATTTT.

This chain joins TRBV7-9 and TRBJ2-1; the D is unclear. Trimming took 1 base from V and 6 from J, leaving 7 bases between them. From germline, CDR1 is SEHNR and CDR2 FQNEAQ (reference sequence). CDR3 size: 13 residues. Here the CDR3 reads CASSLVIGNEQFF. Here the CDR3 DNA reads TGTGCCAGCAGCTTAGTTATCGGCAATGAGCAGTTCTTC.

This clone was counted only a few times. The J gene is TRBJ2-5, the V gene TRBV29-1; the match to TRBD2 covers 13 bases. The J segment lost 5 bases and the V segment lost 7 bases, leaving 7 bases of the junction unmatched. The germline gives CDR1 SQVTM, CDR2 ANQGSEA. The CDR3 loop spans 14 amino acids. The CDR3 spells CSGRLAGGSETQYF. The CDR3 DNA is TGCAGCGGACGACTAGCGGGAGGTAGTGAGACCCAGTACTTC.

This clone has more than one count but fewer than ten. The genes are TRBV4-1 and TRBJ1-2, with 7 bases matching TRBD1. V shed 6 bases and J 4 bases; nucleotides not matched to a gene: 11. The CDR3 loop spans 15 amino acids. Germline V gives CDR1 MGHRA, CDR2 YSYEKL. This chain's CDR3 is CASSPRGTVLYGYTF. DNA of the CDR3: TGCGCCAGCAGTCCTCGGGGGACAGTACTCTATGGCTACACCTTC.

This chain links TRBV30 with TRBJ2-5; TRBD1 might be the D (6 bases). V was pared by 5 bases and J by 9 bases, with 19 bases between. This CDR3 comprises 13 residues. Germline CDR1 GTSNPN, CDR2 SVGIG (reference sequence). This CDR3 reads CAWDTGSAIAQYF. The CDR3 DNA is TGTGCCTGGGATACAGGGTCCGCCATTGCCCAGTACTTC. Full variable domain (outside the CDR3, taken from reference TRBV30 and TRBJ2-5): SQTIHQWPATLVQPVGSPLSLECTVEGTSNPNLYWYRQAAGRGLQLLFYSVGIGQISSEVPQNLSASRPQDRQFILSSKKLLLSDSGFYLCAWDTGSAIAQYFGPGTRLLVL.

The table lists this clone with a few counts. Other DNA variants within this sample encode the same CDR3. This sequence joins TRBV20-1 and TRBJ1-1; D might be TRBD1 (5 bases). Deletions cut 6 bases from V and 5 bases from J, with 10 bases between. The V gene's germline CDR1 is DFQATT and CDR2 SNEGSKA (reference sequence). This CDR3 is 11 amino acids long. CDR3 loop: CSAGVGTEAFF. The CDR3 nucleotides read TGCAGTGCAGGGGTAGGGACTGAAGCTTTCTTT.

This clone was seen a few times. This sequence joins TRBV5-4 and TRBJ1-2; TRBD1 matches at 9 bases. J lost 3 bases, V lost 4 bases, and 7 bases had no gene match. CDR3 length equals 15 residues. From germline, CDR1 is SGHNT and CDR2 YYREEE (reference sequence). The CDR3 DNA sequence: TGTGCCAGCAGCAGCCGGACAGGGGCAGACTATGGCTACACCTTC. Translated, it gives CASSSRTGADYGYTF.

CDR3 sequence (DNA): TGTGCCAGCAGTTACTCCAACAGGGGGGGTGCCTACGAGCAGTACTTC. This translates into CASSYSNRGGAYEQYF. The gene calls are TRBV6-5 and TRBJ2-7; tentative D call: TRBD1 (8 bases). Trimming removed 0 bases at V and 2 bases at J, with 14 bases between. This CDR3 comprises 16 residues. Germline V gene lookup returns CDR1 MNHEY and CDR2 SVGAGI.

This clone appeared a few times. The CDR3 region has the DNA TGTGCCAGCAGCTGGGACTCGAGCTCCTACGAGCAGTACTTC. This translates into CASSWDSSSYEQYF. The gene calls are TRBV5-4 and TRBJ2-7, with a tentative D call TRBD2 (6 bases). This CDR3 comprises 14 residues. CDR1 is SGHNT, CDR2 YYREEE, per germline (reference sequence). V lost 3 bases and J 0 bases, leaving 10 bases between the germline ends.

This clone was counted only a few times. The chain carries TRBV2 and TRBJ2-7; TRBD1 is a possible D gene (6 bases). CDR1 SNHLY and CDR2 FYNNEI come from the germline V gene. The germline V and J ends were trimmed by 2 bases and 5 bases, with 13 bases remaining between them. The CDR3 is made up of 14 amino acids. Here the CDR3 reads CASSERQGSDEQYF. The CDR3 nucleotides read TGTGCCAGCAGTGAACGCCAGGGGAGCGACGAGCAGTACTTC.

The chain employs TRBV11-2 and TRBJ2-1, with D possibly being TRBD2 (6 bases). Per germline, CDR1 SGHAT and CDR2 FQNNGV. The CDR3 has 13 amino acids. V was pared by 4 bases and J by 10 bases, with 14 bases between. This CDR3 is CASSSVPGVEQFF. The CDR3 nucleotides are TGTGCCAGCAGCTCTGTCCCGGGGGTCGAGCAGTTCTTC.

A remark on this clone: Other DNA sequences from this sample encode an identical CDR3 as well. This chain connects TRBV18 to TRBJ2-3; D possibly corresponds to TRBD2 (5 bases). This CDR3 region has 13 residues. With 0 bases removed from V and 6 bases from J, the gap between germline ends came to 7 bases. Germline V gives CDR1 KGHSH, CDR2 LQKENI. The CDR3 reads CASSPPGGDTQYF. DNA of the CDR3: TGTGCCAGCTCACCACCCGGCGGGGATACGCAGTATTTT.

The table lists this clone with a few counts. The chain carries TRBV7-2 and TRBJ2-4; D is unclear. From germline, CDR1 is SGHTA and CDR2 FQGNSA. The CDR3 contains 18 residues. V shed 6 bases and J shed 0 bases, with 21 bases lying between them. In DNA, the CDR3 is TGTGCCAGCAGACCTAGTGGAGACCGAGCCCTAGCCAAAAACATTCAGTACTTC. It translates to CASRPSGDRALAKNIQYF.

This chain connects TRBV7-3 to TRBJ2-1; TRBD2 aligns across 8 bases. The germline V gene encodes CDR1 SGHTA and CDR2 FQGTGA. The CDR3 extends over 14 amino acids. J was trimmed by 6 bases and V by 5 bases; bases with no gene match: 6. CDR3: CASSPSGFVNEQFF. The CDR3 DNA reads TGTGCCAGCAGCCCTAGCGGGTTCGTCAATGAGCAGTTCTTC.